The clone carrying this T cell receptor beta chain has more than one count but fewer than ten. This CDR3 is built from 13 residues. Trimming cost V 5 bases and J 6 bases; bases outside gene matches: 7. Per germline, CDR1 DFQATT and CDR2 SNEGSKA (reference sequence). The data were taken from a study of blood T cells in healthy people across ages. Study-level information: About one barcoded beta molecule per two T cells came from capture by template switching.

The second PCR ran about 6 to 11 cycles with a sample-barcoded 5' primer and J-beta primers. Per-sample output comprised a minimum of 2.5 million paired-end reads containing CDR3. MiXCR, run by TCRdb on the 5' RACE reads, gives a single entry per CDR3 protein. The data show approximately 690,000 distinct CDR3 sequences, roughly 41% seen once. The source material was blood. The chain combines TRBV20-1 with TRBJ2-5; 9 bases are shared with TRBD1. This TCR was recovered from a man older than 75 in good health. The CDR3 nucleotides are TGCAGTGCTGGTGGGACAGGGTCACAGACCCAGTACTTC. It yields the protein CSAGGTGSQTQYF.